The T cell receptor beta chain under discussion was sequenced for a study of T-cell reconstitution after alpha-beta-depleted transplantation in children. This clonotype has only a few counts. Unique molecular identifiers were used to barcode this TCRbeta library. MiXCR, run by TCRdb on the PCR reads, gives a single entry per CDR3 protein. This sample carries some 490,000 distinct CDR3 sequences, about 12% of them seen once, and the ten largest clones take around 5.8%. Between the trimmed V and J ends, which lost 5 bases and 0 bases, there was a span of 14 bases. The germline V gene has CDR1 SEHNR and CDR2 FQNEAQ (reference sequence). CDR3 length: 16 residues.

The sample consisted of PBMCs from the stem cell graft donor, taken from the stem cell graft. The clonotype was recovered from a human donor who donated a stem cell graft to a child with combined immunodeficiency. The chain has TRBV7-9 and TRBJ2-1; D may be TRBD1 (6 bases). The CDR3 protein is CASSPVRGSSYNEQFF. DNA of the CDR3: TGTGCCAGCAGCCCGGTCAGGGGCAGCTCCTACAATGAGCAGTTCTTC.